This T cell receptor beta chain emerged from a study of beta chain features in type 1 diabetes (dated by TCRdb to the late 2010s). In the study overall: Patients and healthy donors did not differ in mean age, gender distribution, total cell number or subset yield. A total of roughly 98,000,000 sorted cells were examined across all samples, and RNA yield correlated strongly with the number of cells per subset. The study compared TCRB repertoires of sorted circulating CD4+ T cell subsets between recently diagnosed type 1 diabetes patients and matched healthy donors. Regulatory and stem cell-like memory subsets were isolated from only 8 patients and about 8 healthy donors, whereas naive and central memory subsets came from all 30 or so donors. Points the paper makes about the study in general: Fewer insertions and more nucleotide deletions at VDJ recombination sites were observed in patients with type 1 diabetes, implying thymic rearrangement abnormalities. Because the HLA sub-analyses included only small numbers of individuals, any influence of HLA type on TCRB rearrangement was left unresolved. Naive, central memory and regulatory TCRB repertoires appeared to be more alike among patients than among healthy donors. Shorter templates might be favored by PCR, yet because patient and control samples were amplified and corrected together, any such skew would affect both groups equally. Because cDNA was sequenced instead of genomic DNA, activated cells with high expression could be over-represented, although the groups did not differ in activation or CD3 levels. In all four CD4+ subsets, TCRB CDR3 length was moderately but significantly shorter in type 1 diabetes patients.

On this clone itself: It has no known antigen specificity. Per-base quality was not reported, and no clone a single base away is much larger than it.

The entire isolated RNA was reverse transcribed using the High Capacity cDNA Reverse Transcription Kit, and thus expressed TCRB transcripts were sequenced. Deep immunoSEQ sequencing was performed on naive, central memory and regulatory T cell samples, with an average of around 3.5 million total reads per sample. Sorted cells were lysed in RLT buffer and RNA was extracted with DNase-treated RNeasy Micro or Mini kits, depending on cell number. To prevent cross-contamination, every cell subset was processed on its own, while patient and healthy donor samples were processed together. The immunoSEQ multiplex PCR was used to amplify TCRB sequences from cDNA, yielding 87-bp fragments that span the CDR3 region. Amplicons were sequenced on the Illumina HiSeq platform. In the source study's methods: PCR bias was corrected computationally using synthetic template baselines, and reads within Hamming distance 2 were collapsed, with unmergeable singletons discarded. Reads were aligned against IMGT to assign V, D and J genes, CDR3 length and insertions or deletions at six rearrangement sites. Within each subset, clonotype counts were normalized to the number of sorted cells before true diversity and Gini coefficients were calculated with the tcR R package. Repertoire sharing was quantified using the overlap coefficient calculated on TCRB nucleotide sequences. Out-of-frame TCRB sequences from naive cells were analyzed to stand in for the pre-selection repertoire. Not all clones reach the TCRdb copy of this immuneACCESS table, which keeps in-frame sequences only. Checked studies attribute under half of the gap to unresolved V genes and leave the rest unexplained. V and J calls and clone size are copied from that table; D and trimming were computed from the DNA. This sample gives over 700,000 clones in total; under 20% of them show up just once. About 0.02% of the sample is taken by the ten largest.

CDR1 and CDR2, looked up from the germline V gene, are SGHTA and FQGNSA. Trimming removed 5 bases from V and 3 bases from J, leaving 11 bases between the germline ends. Taken from cysteine to phenylalanine, the CDR3 has 14 residues. The DNA shown is the 42-base CDR3, in frame from base 1. A single peripheral blood draw of about 116 mL on average was collected from each donor into heparinised tubes. Using a panel that included CD45RO, CCR7, CD25, CD127, CD95 and CD27, naive, central memory, regulatory and stem cell-like memory CD4+ T cells were sorted on a BD FACSAria II. A purity above 98% was achieved for all sorted populations. Right away, PBMCs were isolated by Lymphoprep density gradient centrifugation and were stained directly, with no culture step. Samples were stained and sorted in pairs, with one healthy donor and one patient per experiment, so that batch effects were minimized.

The V and J genes are TRBV7-2 and TRBJ1-5; possibly the D gene is TRBD1, per 5 matching bases. Specimen: naive CD4+ T cells from blood. What this sample's cell subset or site label stands for: true naive CD4+ T cells. This sequence was found in a young woman in good health. The CDR3 protein is CASSPTVFNQPQHF. The DNA reads TGTGCCAGCAGCCCGACAGTGTTCAATCAGCCCCAGCATTTT.